The clone carrying this T cell receptor (beta chain) was found once. The sample belongs to a study of blood T cell repertoires in COVID-19. V lost 2 bases to trimming and J lost 3 bases, with 12 bases between them. Germline V CDR1 and CDR2: MGHRA, YSYEKL. CDR3 length: 15 residues. Only in-frame clones appear in the TCRdb table, and some are missing; sequencing was by immunoSEQ multiplex PCR. The data contain some 260,000 clones, more than 75% of them singletons. V is TRBV4-1 and J is TRBJ2-3, with D possibly matching TRBD1 (7 bases). The sequence derives from a middle-aged woman who had recovered from COVID-19. Sample: peripheral blood. Here the CDR3 reads CASSQSPGGTDTQYF. The CDR3 nucleotides read TGCGCCAGCAGCCAAAGCCCAGGGGGGACAGATACGCAGTATTTT.